This T cell receptor beta chain was retrieved from a study of blood T cell repertoires in COVID-19. TCRdb's copy holds only in-frame clones and misses some; the assay was immunoSEQ multiplex PCR. This table holds approximately 120,000 clones, approximately 74% found once. Germline assignment: CDR1 MDHEN and CDR2 SYDVKM. The CDR3 has 15 residues. Trimming cost V 10 bases and J 1 base, with 19 bases left between them. The source is an elderly man with COVID-19, enrolled during active disease. The sample comprised peripheral blood. The rearrangement uses TRBV28 and TRBJ1-1; no firm D call. The CDR3 loop is CATTIGSSGNTEAFF. The DNA for the CDR3 is TGTGCCACCACGATCGGCAGCTCGGGGAACACTGAAGCTTTCTTT.